This T cell receptor beta chain stems from a study of beta chain features in type 1 diabetes. Study-level points and caveats: For cells with high TCR expression, cDNA sequencing could yield over-representation. Type 1 diabetes patients showed a moderate but significant shortening of TCRB CDR3s in all four CD4+ subsets. Sampled from patients, naive, central memory and Treg TCRB repertoires appeared more similar than those sampled from healthy donors.

Expressed TCRB transcripts were sequenced because the isolated RNA had all been reverse transcribed beforehand. Assay used: immunoSEQ multiplex PCR; TCRdb lists only in-frame clones, some missing. The sample shows approximately 360,000 clones, roughly 12% of them seen only once. CDR3 length equals 16 residues. J gave up 6 bases and V 3 bases, and 12 bases lay outside the gene matches. In germline, CDR1 is SGDLS, CDR2 YYNGEE. Comments on this clone: Its specificity is unknown.

Sequenced material: naive CD4+ T cells from blood. The genes are TRBV9 and TRBJ2-1; 7 bases fit TRBD2. The TCR originated in a woman aged 18-29 years with type 1 diabetes. DNA of the CDR3: TGTGCCAGCAGCGCCCCTGGACTCGGGAGGACCAATGAGCAGTTCTTC. This sequence encodes CASSAPGLGRTNEQFF.